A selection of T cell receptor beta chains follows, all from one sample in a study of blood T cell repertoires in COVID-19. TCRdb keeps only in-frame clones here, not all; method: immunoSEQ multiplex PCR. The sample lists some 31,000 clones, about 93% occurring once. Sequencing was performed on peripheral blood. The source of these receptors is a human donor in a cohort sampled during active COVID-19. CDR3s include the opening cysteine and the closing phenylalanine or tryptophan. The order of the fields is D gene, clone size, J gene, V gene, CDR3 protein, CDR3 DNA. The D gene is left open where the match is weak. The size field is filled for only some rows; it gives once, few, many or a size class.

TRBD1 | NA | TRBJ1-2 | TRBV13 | CASSWRGQFYGYTF | TGTGCCAGCAGCTGGCGGGGACAGTTCTATGGCTACACCTTC
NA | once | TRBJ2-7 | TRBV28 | CASSSNRVGNYEQYF | TGTGCCAGCAGTTCAAACAGGGTCGGGAACTACGAGCAGTACTTC
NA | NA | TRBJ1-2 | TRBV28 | CASSLGKAGYHYGYTF | TGTGCCAGCAGCCTAGGGAAGGCGGGTTATCACTATGGCTACACCTTC
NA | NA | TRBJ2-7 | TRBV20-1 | CSANRDEQYF | TGCAGTGCTAACAGGGACGAGCAGTACTTC
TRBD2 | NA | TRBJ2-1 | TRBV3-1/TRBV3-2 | CASSQDVTGGYNEQFF | TGTGCCAGCAGCCAAGATGTGACGGGAGGCTACAATGAGCAGTTCTTC
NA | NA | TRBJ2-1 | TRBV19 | CASSIAQYNEQFF | TGTGCCAGTAGTATAGCACAATACAATGAGCAGTTCTTC
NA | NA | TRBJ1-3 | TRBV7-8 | CASTRAFSGNTIYF | TGTGCCAGCACCCGGGCCTTCTCTGGAAACACCATATATTTT
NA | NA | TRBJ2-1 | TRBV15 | CATSRSPPGTYARDEQFF | TGTGCCACCAGCAGATCCCCCCCGGGGACATATGCCCGGGATGAGCAGTTCTTC
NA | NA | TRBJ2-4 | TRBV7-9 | CASSPERLAKNIQYF | TGTGCCAGCAGCCCCGAGCGGCTAGCCAAAAACATTCAGTACTTC
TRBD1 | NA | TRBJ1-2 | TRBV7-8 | CASSQSHRDRGGGYTF | TGTGCCAGCAGTCAAAGTCACCGGGACAGGGGAGGCGGCTACACCTTC
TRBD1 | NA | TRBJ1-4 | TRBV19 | CASSTEGQGNEKLFF | TGTGCCAGTAGTACCGAGGGACAGGGCAATGAAAAACTGTTTTTT
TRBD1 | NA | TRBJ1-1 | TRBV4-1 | CASSLMTGDSTEAFF | TGCGCCAGCAGCCTTATGACAGGGGATAGCACTGAAGCTTTCTTT
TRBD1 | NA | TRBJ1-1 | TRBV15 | CAARQGRNTEAFF | TGTGCCGCCAGACAGGGCCGAAACACTGAAGCTTTCTTT
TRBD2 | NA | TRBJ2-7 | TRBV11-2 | CASSLVTSDTYEQYF | TGTGCCAGCAGCTTAGTGACTAGCGACACCTACGAGCAGTACTTC
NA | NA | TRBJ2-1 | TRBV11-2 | CASSLAREAGQFF | TGTGCCAGCAGCTTAGCCAGGGAGGCAGGGCAGTTCTTC
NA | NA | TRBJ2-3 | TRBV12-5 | CASGLAITQYF | TGTGCTAGTGGTTTGGCTATTACGCAGTATTTT
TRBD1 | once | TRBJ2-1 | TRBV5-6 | CASNSLPGGQGFYNEQFF | TGTGCCAGCAACTCTCTACCTGGGGGACAGGGGTTCTACAATGAGCAGTTCTTC
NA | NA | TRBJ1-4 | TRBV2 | CASTEGGLGEKLFF | TGTGCCAGCACCGAGGGGGGGTTGGGTGAAAAACTGTTTTTT
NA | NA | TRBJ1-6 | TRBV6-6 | CASSPPRRYNSPLHF | TGTGCCAGCAGTCCCCCTCGGAGGTATAATTCACCCCTCCACTTT
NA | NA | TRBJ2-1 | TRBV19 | CASSIRTAYNEQFF | TGTGCCAGTAGTATTAGGACAGCCTACAATGAGCAGTTCTTC
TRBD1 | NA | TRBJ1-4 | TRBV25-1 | CASSELKAGGEEKLFF | TGTGCCAGCAGTGAATTAAAGGCAGGGGGCGAAGAAAAACTGTTTTTT
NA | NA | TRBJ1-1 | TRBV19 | CASSMGQGNTEAFF | TGTGCCAGTAGTATGGGCCAGGGGAACACTGAAGCTTTCTTT
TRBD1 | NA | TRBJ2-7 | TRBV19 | CASSAGTALYEQYF | TGTGCCAGTAGCGCCGGGACAGCCCTCTACGAGCAGTACTTC
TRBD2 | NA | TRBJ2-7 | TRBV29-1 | CSVWGGNYEQYF | TGCAGCGTATGGGGGGGAAACTACGAGCAGTACTTC
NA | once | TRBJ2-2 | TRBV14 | CASSHDLGPTGELFF | TGTGCCAGCAGCCACGACTTGGGGCCCACCGGGGAGCTGTTTTTT
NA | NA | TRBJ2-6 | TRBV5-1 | CASSPGLSGANVLTF | TGCGCCAGCAGCCCCGGTCTCTCTGGGGCCAACGTCCTGACTTTC
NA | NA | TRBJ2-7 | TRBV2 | CASSYSYEQYF | TGTGCCAGCAGCTACAGCTACGAGCAGTACTTC
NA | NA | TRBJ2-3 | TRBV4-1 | CASSQESRPAPNGQYF | TGCGCCAGCAGCCAAGAATCCAGGCCTGCCCCCAATGGGCAGTATTTT
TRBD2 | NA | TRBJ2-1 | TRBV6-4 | CASSRSGVDYNEQFF | TGTGCCAGCTCACGGAGCGGGGTAGACTACAATGAGCAGTTCTTC
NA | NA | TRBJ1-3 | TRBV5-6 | CASSLGEPGNTIYF | TGTGCCAGCAGCTTGGGAGAGCCTGGAAACACCATATATTTT
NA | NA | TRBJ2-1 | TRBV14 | CASSQDRGGNEQFF | TGTGCCAGCAGCCAAGATAGGGGCGGCAATGAGCAGTTCTTC
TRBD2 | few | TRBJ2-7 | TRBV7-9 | CASSSLAGGYEQYF | TGTGCCAGCAGCTCCCTAGCGGGGGGATACGAGCAGTACTTC
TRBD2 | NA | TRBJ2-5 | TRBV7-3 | CASSYRGRAGETQYF | TGTGCCAGCAGCTACCGCGGGAGGGCGGGAGAGACCCAGTACTTC
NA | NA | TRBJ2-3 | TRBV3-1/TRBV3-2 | CASSPPSDTQYF | TGTGCCAGCAGCCCCCCTAGCGATACGCAGTATTTT
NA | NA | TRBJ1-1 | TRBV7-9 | CASSHLRGGMAEAFF | TGTGCCAGCAGCCATCTTAGGGGTGGGATGGCTGAAGCTTTCTTT
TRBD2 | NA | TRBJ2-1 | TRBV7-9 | CASSPGLVYNEQFF | TGTGCCAGCAGTCCGGGACTAGTCTACAATGAGCAGTTCTTC
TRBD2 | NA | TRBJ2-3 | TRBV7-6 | CASSPGPAGGASVSDTQYF | TGTGCCAGCAGCCCTGGGCCTGCGGGGGGGGCCTCCGTTTCAGATACGCAGTATTTT
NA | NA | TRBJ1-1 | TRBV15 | CATSSEAMNTEAFF | TGTGCCACCAGCAGTGAGGCGATGAACACTGAAGCTTTCTTT
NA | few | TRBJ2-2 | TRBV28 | CASKEVGGELFF | TGTGCCAGCAAGGAGGTCGGCGGGGAGCTGTTTTTT
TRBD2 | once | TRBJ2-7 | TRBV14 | CASSRFGLAGGLYEQYF | TGTGCCAGCAGCCGTTTTGGACTAGCGGGAGGCCTCTACGAGCAGTACTTC
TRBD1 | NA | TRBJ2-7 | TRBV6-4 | CASGSGQDAYEQYF | TGTGCCAGCGGATCGGGACAGGATGCCTACGAGCAGTACTTC
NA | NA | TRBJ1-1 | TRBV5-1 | CASSLSAGREAFF | TGCGCCAGCAGCTTGTCAGCAGGGCGGGAAGCTTTCTTT
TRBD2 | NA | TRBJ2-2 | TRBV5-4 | CASSPGTSGTGELFF | TGTGCCAGCAGCCCCGGGACTAGCGGCACCGGGGAGCTGTTTTTT
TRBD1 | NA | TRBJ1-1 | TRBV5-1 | CASSIPTGGMNTEAFF | TGCGCCAGCAGCATCCCGACAGGGGGTATGAACACTGAAGCTTTCTTT
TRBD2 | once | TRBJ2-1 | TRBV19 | CASSINRRLAGGSRLSSYNEQFF | TGTGCCAGTAGTATAAATAGGCGGCTAGCGGGTGGAAGTCGCTTGAGCTCCTACAATGAGCAGTTCTTC
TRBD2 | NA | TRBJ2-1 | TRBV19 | CASSPGTSKFYRIDEQFF | TGTGCCAGTAGTCCCGGGACTAGCAAGTTTTATAGGATTGATGAGCAGTTCTTC
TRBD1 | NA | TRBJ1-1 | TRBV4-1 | CASSQDGTGGTEAFF | TGCGCCAGCAGCCAAGATGGGACAGGCGGCACTGAAGCTTTCTTT
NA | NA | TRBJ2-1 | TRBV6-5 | CASSYSGFSYNEQFF | TGTGCCAGCAGTTACTCGGGCTTCTCCTACAATGAGCAGTTCTTC
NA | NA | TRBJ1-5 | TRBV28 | CASSLTGFNQPQHF | TGTGCCAGCAGTCTAACAGGATTCAATCAGCCCCAGCATTTT
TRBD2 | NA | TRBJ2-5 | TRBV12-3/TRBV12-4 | CVTRLAGGETQYF | TGTGTCACTCGACTAGCGGGGGGAGAGACCCAGTACTTC